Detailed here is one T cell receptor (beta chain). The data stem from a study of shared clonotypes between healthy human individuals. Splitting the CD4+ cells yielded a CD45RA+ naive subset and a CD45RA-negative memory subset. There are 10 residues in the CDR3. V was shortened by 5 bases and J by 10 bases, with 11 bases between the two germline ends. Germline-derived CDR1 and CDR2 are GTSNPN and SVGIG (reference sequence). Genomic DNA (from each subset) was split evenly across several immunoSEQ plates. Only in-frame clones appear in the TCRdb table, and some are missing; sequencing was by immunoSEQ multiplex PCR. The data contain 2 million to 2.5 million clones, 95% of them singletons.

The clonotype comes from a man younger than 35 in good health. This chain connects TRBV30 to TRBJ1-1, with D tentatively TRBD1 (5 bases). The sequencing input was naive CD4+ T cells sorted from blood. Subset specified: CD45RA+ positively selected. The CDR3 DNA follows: TGTGCCTGGGGGACCAGAAGAGCTTTCTTT. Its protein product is CAWGTRRAFF.